The clone carrying this TCR beta chain appeared a few times. The antigen is not known. This entry belongs to a study of blood T cells in healthy people across ages. Study-wide results and limits: Age brought a roughly linear fall in TCR beta diversity measured per million T cells. Naive T cell percentage strongly correlated with TCR beta diversity.

A J-beta primer mix and a sample-barcoded 5' primer were used in a second PCR of roughly 6 to 11 cycles. TCRdb reprocessed the 5' RACE reads with MiXCR, giving one entry per CDR3 protein. The profile covers hundreds of thousands of distinct CDR3 sequences, with under 70% appearing a single time and around 37% taken by the ten largest. The CDR3 spans 14 residues. CDR1 is SGHTA and CDR2 is FQGNSA in the germline V gene. V is TRBV7-2 and J is TRBJ2-5, with TRBD1 as a possible D gene (6 bases). The DNA end lines up better with TRBJ2-7; the J call may be wrong. The sample comprised blood. The source of this sequence is a man in his 60s in good health. In DNA form, the CDR3 reads TGTGCCAGCAGCGAGGACAGCGATAGGTACGAGCAGTACTTC. Protein product: CASSEDSDRYEQYF.